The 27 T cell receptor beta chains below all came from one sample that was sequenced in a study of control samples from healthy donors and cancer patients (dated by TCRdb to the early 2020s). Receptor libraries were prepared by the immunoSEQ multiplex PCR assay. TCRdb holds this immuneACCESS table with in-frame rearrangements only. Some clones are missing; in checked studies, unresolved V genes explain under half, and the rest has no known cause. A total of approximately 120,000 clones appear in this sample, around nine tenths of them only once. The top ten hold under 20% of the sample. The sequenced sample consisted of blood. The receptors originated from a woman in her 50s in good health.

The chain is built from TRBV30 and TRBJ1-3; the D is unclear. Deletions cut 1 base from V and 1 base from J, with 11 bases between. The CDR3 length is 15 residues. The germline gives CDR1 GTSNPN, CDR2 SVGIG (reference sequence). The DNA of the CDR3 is TGTGCCTGGAGTGCCCCCGCCAGGTCTGGAAACACCATATATTTT. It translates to CAWSAPARSGNTIYF.

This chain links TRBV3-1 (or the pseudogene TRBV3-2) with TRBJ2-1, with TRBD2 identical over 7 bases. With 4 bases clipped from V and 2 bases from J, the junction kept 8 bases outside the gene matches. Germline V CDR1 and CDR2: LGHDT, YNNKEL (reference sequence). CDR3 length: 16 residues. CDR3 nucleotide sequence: TGTGCCAGCAGCCCCCGACTAGCAGGGACCTACAATGAGCAGTTCTTC. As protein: CASSPRLAGTYNEQFF.

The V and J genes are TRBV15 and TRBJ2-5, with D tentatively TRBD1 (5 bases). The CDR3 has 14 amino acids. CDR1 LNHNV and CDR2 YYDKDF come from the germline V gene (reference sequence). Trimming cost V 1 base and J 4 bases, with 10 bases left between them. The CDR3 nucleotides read TGTGCCACCAGCAGAGTAGGGGTGGGAGAGACCCAGTACTTC. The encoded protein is CATSRVGVGETQYF.

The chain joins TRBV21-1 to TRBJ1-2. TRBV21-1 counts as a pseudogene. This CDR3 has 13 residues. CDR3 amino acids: CASSRLDVYGYTF. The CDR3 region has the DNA TGTGCCAGCAGCAGATTGGACGTCTATGGCTACACCTTC.

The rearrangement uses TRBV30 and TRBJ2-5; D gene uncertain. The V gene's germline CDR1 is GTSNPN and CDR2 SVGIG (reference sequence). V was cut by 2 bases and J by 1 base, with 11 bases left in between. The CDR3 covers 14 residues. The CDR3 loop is CAWSLTHSQETQYF. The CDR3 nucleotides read TGTGCCTGGAGTCTTACCCATAGCCAAGAGACCCAGTACTTC. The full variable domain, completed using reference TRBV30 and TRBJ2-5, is SQTIHQWPATLVQPVGSPLSLECTVEGTSNPNLYWYRQAAGRGLQLLFYSVGIGQISSEVPQNLSASRPQDRQFILSSKKLLLSDSGFYLCAWSLTHSQETQYFGPGTRLLVL.

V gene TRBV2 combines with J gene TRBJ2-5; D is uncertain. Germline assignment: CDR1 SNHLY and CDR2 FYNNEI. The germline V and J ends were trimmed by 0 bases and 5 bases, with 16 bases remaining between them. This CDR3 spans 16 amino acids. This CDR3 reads CASSEAKVGYGETQYF. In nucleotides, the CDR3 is TGTGCCAGCAGTGAAGCAAAGGTCGGGTACGGGGAGACCCAGTACTTC.

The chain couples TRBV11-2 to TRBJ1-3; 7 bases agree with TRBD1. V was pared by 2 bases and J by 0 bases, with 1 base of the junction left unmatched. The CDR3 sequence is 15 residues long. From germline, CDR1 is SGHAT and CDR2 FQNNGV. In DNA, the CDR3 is TGTGCCAGCAGCTTAACAGGGGCCTCTGGAAACACCATATATTTT. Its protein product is CASSLTGASGNTIYF.

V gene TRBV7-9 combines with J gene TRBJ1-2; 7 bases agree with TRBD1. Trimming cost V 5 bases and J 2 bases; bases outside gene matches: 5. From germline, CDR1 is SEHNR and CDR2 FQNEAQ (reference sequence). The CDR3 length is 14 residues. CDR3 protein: CASSRGTVNYGYTF. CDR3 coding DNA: TGTGCCAGCAGCCGCGGGACAGTGAACTATGGCTACACCTTC. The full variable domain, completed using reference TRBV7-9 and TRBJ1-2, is DTGVSQNPRHKITKRGQNVTFRCDPISEHNRLYWYRQTLGQGPEFLTYFQNEAQLEKSRLLSDRFSAERPKGSFSTLEIQRTEQGDSAMYLCASSRGTVNYGYTFGSGTRLTVV.

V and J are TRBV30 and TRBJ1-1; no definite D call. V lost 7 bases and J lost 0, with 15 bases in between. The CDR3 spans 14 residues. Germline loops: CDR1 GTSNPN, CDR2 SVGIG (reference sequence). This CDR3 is CAYQRDTMNTEAFF. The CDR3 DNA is TGTGCCTACCAACGCGACACAATGAACACTGAAGCTTTCTTT.

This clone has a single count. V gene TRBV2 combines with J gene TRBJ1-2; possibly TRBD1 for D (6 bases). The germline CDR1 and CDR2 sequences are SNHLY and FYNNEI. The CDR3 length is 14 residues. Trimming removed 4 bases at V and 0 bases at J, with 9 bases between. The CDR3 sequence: CASSGGAANYGYTF. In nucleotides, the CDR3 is TGTGCCAGCAGTGGGGGGGCCGCTAACTATGGCTACACCTTC.

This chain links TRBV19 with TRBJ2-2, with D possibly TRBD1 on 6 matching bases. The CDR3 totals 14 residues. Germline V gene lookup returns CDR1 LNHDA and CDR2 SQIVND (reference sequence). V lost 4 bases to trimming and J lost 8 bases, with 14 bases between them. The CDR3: CASSTIPRGGELFF. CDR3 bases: TGTGCCAGTAGTACGATACCAAGGGGGGGGGAGCTGTTTTTT.

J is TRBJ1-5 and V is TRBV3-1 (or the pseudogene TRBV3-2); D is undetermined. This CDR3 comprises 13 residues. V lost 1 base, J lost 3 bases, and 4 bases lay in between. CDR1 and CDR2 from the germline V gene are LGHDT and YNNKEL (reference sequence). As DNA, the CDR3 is TGTGCCAGCAGCCAAGGTGACAATCAGCCCCAGCATTTT. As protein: CASSQGDNQPQHF.

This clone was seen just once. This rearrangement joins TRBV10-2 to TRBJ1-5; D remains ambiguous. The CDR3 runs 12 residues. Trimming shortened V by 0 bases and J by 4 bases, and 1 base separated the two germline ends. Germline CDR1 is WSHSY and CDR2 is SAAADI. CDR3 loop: CASSESNQPQHF. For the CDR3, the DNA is TGCGCCAGCAGTGAGTCGAATCAGCCCCAGCATTTT.

Here the CDR3 DNA reads TGTGCCAGCAGCCAAGATTTTTATGGTACGCAGTATTTT. It translates to CASSQDFYGTQYF. The chain joins TRBV14 to TRBJ2-3; no clear D. V lost 0 bases and J 8 bases, leaving 9 bases between the germline ends. CDR1 and CDR2 (germline): SGHDN, FVKESK. This CDR3 region has 13 residues.

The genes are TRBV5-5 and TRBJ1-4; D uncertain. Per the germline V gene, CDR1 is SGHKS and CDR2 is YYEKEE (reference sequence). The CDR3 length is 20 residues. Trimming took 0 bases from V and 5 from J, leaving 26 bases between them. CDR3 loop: CASSLGVRTRSGDRNEKLFF. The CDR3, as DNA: TGTGCCAGCAGCTTGGGGGTTAGGACCCGCAGTGGGGATCGAAATGAAAAACTGTTTTTT. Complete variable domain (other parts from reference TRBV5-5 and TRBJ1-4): DAGVTQSPTHLIKTRGQQVTLRCSPISGHKSVSWYQQVLGQGPQFIFQYYEKEERGRGNFPDRFSARQFPNYSSELNVNALLLGDSALYLCASSLGVRTRSGDRNEKLFFGSGTQLSVL.

CDR3: CASSLVRTEAFF. CDR3 DNA sequence: TGTGCCAGCAGCTTAGTCCGAACTGAAGCTTTCTTT. The V gene is TRBV13, the J gene TRBJ1-1; D remains ambiguous. The V and J ends lost 1 base and 5 bases respectively, with 5 bases between them. The germline V gene encodes CDR1 PRHDT and CDR2 FYEKMQ (reference sequence). The CDR3 consists of 12 residues.

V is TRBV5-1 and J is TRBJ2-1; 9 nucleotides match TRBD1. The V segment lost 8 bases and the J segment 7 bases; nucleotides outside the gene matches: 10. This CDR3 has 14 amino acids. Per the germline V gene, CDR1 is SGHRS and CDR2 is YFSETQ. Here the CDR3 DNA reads TGCGCCAGTCAAACAGGGGGCGCGAGGAATGAGCAGTTCTTC. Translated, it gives CASQTGGARNEQFF.

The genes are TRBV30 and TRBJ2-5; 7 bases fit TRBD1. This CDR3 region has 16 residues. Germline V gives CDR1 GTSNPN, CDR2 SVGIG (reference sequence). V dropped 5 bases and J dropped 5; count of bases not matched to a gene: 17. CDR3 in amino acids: CAWLDRVEFVWETQYF. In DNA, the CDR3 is TGTGCCTGGCTTGACAGGGTTGAGTTTGTCTGGGAGACCCAGTACTTC. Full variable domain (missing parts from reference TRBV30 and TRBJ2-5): SQTIHQWPATLVQPVGSPLSLECTVEGTSNPNLYWYRQAAGRGLQLLFYSVGIGQISSEVPQNLSASRPQDRQFILSSKKLLLSDSGFYLCAWLDRVEFVWETQYFGPGTRLLVL.

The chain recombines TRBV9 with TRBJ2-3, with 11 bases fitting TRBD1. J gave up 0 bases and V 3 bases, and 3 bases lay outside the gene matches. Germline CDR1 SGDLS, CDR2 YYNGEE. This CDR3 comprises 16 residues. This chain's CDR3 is CASSGTGGPSTDTQYF. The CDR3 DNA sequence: TGTGCCAGCAGCGGGACAGGGGGCCCTAGCACAGATACGCAGTATTTT.

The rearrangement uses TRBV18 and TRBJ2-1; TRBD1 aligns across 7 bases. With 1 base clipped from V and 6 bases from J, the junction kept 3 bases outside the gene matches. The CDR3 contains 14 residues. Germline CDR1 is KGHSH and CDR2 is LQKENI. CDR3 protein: CASSPQQGINEQFF. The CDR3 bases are TGTGCCAGCTCACCACAACAGGGGATCAATGAGCAGTTCTTC.

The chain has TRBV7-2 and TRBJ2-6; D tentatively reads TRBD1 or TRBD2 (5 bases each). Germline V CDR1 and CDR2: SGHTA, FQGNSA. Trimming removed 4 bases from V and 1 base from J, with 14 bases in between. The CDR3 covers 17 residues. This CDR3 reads CASSSVGARSGANVLTF. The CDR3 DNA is TGTGCCAGCAGCTCGGTCGGGGCAAGGTCTGGGGCCAACGTCCTGACTTTC. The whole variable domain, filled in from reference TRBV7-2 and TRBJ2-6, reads GAGVSQSPSNKVTEKGKDVELRCDPISGHTALYWYRQSLGQGLEFLIYFQGNSAPDKSGLPSDRFSAERTGGSVSTLTIQRTQQEDSAVYLCASSSVGARSGANVLTFGAGSRLTVL.

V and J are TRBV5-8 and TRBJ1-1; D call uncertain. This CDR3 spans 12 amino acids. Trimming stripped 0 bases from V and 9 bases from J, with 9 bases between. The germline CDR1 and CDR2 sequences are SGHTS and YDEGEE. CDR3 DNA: TGTGCCAGCAGCTTGGAAGTGATTAAAGCTTTCTTT. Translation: CASSLEVIKAFF.

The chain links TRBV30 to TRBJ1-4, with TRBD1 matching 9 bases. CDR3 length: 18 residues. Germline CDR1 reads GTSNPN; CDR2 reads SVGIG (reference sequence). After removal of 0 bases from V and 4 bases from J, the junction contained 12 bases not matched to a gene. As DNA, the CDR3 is TGTGCCTGGAGTGTCCACAGGGGGCGGCCCGGAGTTAATGAAAAACTGTTTTTT. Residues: CAWSVHRGRPGVNEKLFF.

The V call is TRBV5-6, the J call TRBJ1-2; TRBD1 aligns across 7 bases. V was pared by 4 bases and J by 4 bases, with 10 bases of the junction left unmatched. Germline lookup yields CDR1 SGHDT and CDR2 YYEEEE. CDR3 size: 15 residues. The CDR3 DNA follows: TGTGCCAGCAGCCTCAAAGGGACAGTGATCTATGGCTACACCTTC. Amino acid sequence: CASSLKGTVIYGYTF.

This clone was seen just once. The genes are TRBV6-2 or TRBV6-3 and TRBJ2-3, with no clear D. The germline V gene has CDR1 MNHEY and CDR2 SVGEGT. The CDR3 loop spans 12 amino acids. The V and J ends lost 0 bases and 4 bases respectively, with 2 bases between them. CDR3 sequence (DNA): TGTGCCAGCAGTTACTCCCCAGATACGCAGTATTTT. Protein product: CASSYSPDTQYF.

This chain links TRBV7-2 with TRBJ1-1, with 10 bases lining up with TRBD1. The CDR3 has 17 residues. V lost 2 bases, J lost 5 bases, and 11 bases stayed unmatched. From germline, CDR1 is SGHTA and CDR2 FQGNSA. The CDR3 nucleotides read TGTGCCAGCAGCTTATCCGGGACAGGGGATAGATGGACTGAAGCTTTCTTT. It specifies CASSLSGTGDRWTEAFF.

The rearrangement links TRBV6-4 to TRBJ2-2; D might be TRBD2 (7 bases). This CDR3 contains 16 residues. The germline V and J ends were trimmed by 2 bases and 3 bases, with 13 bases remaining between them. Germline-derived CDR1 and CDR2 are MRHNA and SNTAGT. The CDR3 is CASSDTGGRDTGELFF. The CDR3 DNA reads TGTGCCAGCAGTGACACCGGGGGGCGCGACACCGGGGAGCTGTTTTTT.